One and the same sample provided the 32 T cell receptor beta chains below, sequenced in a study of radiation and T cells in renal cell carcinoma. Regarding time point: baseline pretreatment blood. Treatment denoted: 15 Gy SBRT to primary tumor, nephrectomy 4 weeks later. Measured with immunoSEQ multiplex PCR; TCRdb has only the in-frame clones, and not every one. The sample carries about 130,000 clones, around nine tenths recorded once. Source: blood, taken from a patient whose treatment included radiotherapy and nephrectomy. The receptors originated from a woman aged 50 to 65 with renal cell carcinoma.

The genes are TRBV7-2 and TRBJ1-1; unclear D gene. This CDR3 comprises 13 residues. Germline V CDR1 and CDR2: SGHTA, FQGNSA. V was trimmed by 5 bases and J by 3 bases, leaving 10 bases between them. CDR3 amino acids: CASSLTEHTEAFF. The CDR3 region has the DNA TGTGCCAGCAGCCTAACCGAGCACACTGAAGCTTTCTTT.

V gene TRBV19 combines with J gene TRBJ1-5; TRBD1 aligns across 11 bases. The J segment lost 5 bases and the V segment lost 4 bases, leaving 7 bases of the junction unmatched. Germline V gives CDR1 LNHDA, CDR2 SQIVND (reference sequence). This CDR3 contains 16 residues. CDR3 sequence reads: CASSTRTGGVHQPQHF. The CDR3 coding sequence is TGTGCCAGTAGTACCCGGACAGGGGGCGTCCATCAGCCCCAGCATTTT.

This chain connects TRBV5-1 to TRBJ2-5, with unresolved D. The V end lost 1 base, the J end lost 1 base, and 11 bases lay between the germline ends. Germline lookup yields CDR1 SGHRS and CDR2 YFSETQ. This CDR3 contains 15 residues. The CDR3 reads CASSLLAASQETQYF. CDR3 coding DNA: TGCGCCAGCAGCTTGTTGGCAGCGTCCCAAGAGACCCAGTACTTC.

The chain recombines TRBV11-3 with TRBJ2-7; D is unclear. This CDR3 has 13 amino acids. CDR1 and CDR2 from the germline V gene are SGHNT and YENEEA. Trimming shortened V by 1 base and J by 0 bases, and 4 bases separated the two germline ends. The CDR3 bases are TGTGCCAGCAGCTTAGGTTACTCCTACGAGCAGTACTTC. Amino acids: CASSLGYSYEQYF.

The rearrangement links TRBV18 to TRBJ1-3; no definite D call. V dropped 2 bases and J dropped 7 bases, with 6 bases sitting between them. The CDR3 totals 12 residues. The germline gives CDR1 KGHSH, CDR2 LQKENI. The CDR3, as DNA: TGTGCCAGCTCACCAGAGGCGAACACCATATATTTT. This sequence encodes CASSPEANTIYF.

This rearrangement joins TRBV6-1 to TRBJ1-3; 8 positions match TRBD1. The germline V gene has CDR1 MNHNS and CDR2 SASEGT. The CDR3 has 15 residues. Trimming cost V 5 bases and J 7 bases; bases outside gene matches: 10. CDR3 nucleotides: TGTGCCAGCAGTAGCAGGGGGCATCTGGTGAACACCATATATTTT. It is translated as CASSSRGHLVNTIYF.

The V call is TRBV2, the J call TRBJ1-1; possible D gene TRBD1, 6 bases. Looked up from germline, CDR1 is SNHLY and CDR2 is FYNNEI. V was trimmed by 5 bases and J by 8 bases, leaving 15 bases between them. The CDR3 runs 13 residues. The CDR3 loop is CASSMMERGEAFF. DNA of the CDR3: TGTGCCAGCAGTATGATGGAAAGGGGGGAAGCTTTCTTT.

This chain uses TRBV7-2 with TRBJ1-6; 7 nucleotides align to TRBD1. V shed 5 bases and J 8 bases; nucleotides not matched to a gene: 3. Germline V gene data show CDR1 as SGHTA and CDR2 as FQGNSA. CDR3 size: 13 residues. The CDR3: CASSLTGDSPLHF. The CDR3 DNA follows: TGTGCCAGCAGCCTTACAGGGGATTCACCCCTCCACTTT.

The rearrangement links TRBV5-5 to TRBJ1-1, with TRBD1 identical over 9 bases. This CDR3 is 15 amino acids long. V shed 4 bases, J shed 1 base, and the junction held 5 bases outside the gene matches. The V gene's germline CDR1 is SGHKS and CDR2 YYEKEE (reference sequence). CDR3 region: CASSRDRGRNTEAFF. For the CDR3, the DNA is TGTGCCAGCAGCCGAGACAGGGGGAGGAACACTGAAGCTTTCTTT.

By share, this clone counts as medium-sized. CDR3 loop: CASSQDVSFYNEQFF. CDR3 DNA: TGCGCCAGCAGCCAAGATGTTTCCTTCTACAATGAGCAGTTCTTC. The chain has TRBV4-3 and TRBJ2-1; D gene uncertain. CDR3 length equals 15 residues. Germline V lookup: CDR1 LGHNA, CDR2 YSLEER. Between the trimmed V and J ends, which lost 0 bases and 3 bases, there was a span of 9 bases.

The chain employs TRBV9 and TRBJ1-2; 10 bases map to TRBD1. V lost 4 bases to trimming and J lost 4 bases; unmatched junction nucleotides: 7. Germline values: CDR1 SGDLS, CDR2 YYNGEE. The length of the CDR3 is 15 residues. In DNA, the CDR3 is TGTGCCAGCAGCCCCCGGGACAGGGGATTCTATGGCTACACCTTC. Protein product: CASSPRDRGFYGYTF. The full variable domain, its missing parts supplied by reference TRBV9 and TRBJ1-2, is DSGVTQTPKHLITATGQRVTLRCSPRSGDLSVYWYQQSLDQGLQFLIQYYNGEERAKGNILERFSAQQFPDLHSELNLSSLELGDSALYFCASSPRDRGFYGYTFGSGTRLTVV.

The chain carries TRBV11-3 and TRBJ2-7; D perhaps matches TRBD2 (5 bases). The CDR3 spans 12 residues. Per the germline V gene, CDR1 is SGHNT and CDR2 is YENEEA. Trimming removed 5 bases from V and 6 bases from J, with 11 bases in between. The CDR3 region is CASSPLEGEQYF. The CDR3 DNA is TGTGCCAGCAGCCCCCTCGAGGGCGAGCAGTACTTC.

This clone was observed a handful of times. CDR3 sequence reads: CASRYRVRETQYF. The CDR3 region has the DNA TGTGCCTCCCGTTACAGGGTTAGGGAGACCCAGTACTTC. The rearrangement joins TRBV2 to TRBJ2-5, with D possibly matching TRBD1 (6 bases). This CDR3 is 13 amino acids long. V lost 11 bases and J 5 bases, leaving 18 bases between the germline ends. CDR1 is SNHLY, CDR2 FYNNEI, per germline. Filled out from reference TRBV2 and TRBJ2-5, the complete variable domain reads EPEVTQTPSHQVTQMGQEVILRCVPISNHLYFYWYRQILGQKVEFLVSFYNNEISEKSEIFDDQFSVERPDGSNFTLKIRSTKLEDSAMYFCASRYRVRETQYFGPGTRLLVL.

In nucleotides, the CDR3 is TGTGCCAGCAGCCCCCCGGCCTCCTGGGGAAACACCATATATTTT. Amino acid sequence: CASSPPASWGNTIYF. The V call is TRBV9, the J call TRBJ1-3; no clear D. V gave up 4 bases and J gave up 4 bases, with 15 bases separating them. The CDR3 covers 15 residues. CDR1 is SGDLS and CDR2 is YYNGEE in the germline V gene.

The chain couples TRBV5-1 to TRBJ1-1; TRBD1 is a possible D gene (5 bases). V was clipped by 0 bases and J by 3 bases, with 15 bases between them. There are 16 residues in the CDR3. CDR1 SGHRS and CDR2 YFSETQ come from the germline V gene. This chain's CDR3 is CASSLARRGVDTEAFF. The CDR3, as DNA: TGCGCCAGCAGCTTGGCCCGGAGGGGCGTTGACACTGAAGCTTTCTTT.

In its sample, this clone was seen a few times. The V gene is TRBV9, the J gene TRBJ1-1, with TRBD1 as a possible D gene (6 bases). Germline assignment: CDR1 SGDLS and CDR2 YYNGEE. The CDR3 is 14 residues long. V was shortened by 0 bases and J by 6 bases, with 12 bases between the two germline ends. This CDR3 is CASSVEGGPSEAFF. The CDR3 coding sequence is TGTGCCAGCAGCGTAGAGGGGGGGCCGTCTGAAGCTTTCTTT.

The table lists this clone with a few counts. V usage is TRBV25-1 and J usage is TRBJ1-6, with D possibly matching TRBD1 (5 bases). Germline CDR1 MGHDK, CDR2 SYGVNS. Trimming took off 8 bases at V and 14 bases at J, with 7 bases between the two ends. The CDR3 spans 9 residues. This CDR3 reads CASWGALHF. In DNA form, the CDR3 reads TGTGCCAGCTGGGGGGCCCTCCACTTT. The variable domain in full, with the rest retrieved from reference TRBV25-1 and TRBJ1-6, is EADIYQTPRYLVIGTGKKITLECSQTMGHDKMYWYQQDPGMELHLIHYSYGVNSTEKGDLSSESTVSRIRTEHFPLTLESARPSHTSQYLCASWGALHFGNGTRLTVT.

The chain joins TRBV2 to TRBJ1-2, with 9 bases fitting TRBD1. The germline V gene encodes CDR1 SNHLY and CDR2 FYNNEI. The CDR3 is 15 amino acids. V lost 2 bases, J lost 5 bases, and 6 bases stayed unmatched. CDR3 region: CASSESGTGNYGYTF. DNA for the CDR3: TGTGCCAGCAGTGAATCAGGGACAGGGAATTATGGCTACACCTTC.

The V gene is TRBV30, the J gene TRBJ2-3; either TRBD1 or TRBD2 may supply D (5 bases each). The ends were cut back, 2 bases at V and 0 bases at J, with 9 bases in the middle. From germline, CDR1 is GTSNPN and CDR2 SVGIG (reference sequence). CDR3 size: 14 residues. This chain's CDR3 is CAWSKGRSTDTQYF. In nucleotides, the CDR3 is TGTGCCTGGAGTAAGGGACGGAGCACAGATACGCAGTATTTT. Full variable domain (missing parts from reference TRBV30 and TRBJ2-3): SQTIHQWPATLVQPVGSPLSLECTVEGTSNPNLYWYRQAAGRGLQLLFYSVGIGQISSEVPQNLSASRPQDRQFILSSKKLLLSDSGFYLCAWSKGRSTDTQYFGPGTRLTVL.

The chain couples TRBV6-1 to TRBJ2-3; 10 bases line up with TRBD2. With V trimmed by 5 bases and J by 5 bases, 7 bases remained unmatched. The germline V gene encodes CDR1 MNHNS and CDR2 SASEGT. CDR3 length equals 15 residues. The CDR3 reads CASSRALAGKDTQYF. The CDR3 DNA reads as TGTGCCAGCAGTCGTGCACTAGCGGGGAAAGATACGCAGTATTTT.

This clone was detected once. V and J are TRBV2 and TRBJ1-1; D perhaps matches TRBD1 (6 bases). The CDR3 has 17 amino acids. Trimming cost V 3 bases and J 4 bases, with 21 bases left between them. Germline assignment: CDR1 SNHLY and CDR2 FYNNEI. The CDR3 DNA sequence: TGTGCCAGCAGTGACGGGGCCCAGGGAGGGGGGCGCACTGAAGCTTTCTTT. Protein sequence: CASSDGAQGGGRTEAFF.

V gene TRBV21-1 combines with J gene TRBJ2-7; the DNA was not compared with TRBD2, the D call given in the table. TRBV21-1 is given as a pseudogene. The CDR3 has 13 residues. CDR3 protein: CASRTWSSYEQYF. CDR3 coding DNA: TGTGCCAGCAGAACCTGGAGCTCCTACGAGCAGTACTTC.

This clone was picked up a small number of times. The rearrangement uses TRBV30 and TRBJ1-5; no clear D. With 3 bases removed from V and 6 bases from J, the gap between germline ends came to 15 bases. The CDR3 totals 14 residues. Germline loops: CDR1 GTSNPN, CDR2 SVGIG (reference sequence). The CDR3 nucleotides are TGTGCCTGGAGCACGCTTGGGTTGGGTCAGCCCCAGCATTTT. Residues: CAWSTLGLGQPQHF.

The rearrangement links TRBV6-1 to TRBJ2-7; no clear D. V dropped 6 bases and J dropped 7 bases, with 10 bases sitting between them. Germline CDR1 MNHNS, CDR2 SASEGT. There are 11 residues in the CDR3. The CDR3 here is CASSLIGEQYF. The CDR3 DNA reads TGTGCCAGCAGCCTAATTGGGGAGCAGTACTTC.

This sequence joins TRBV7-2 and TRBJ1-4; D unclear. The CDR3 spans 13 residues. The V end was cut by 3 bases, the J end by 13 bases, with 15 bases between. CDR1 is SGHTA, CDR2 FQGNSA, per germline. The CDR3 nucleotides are TGTGCCAGCAGCTTGAACGCTCCAGACCGACTGTTTTTT. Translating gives CASSLNAPDRLFF.

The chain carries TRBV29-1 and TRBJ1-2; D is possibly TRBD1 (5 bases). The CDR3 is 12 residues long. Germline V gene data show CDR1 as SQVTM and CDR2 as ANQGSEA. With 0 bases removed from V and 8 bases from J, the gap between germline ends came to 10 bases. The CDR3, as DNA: TGCAGCGTTGAAGATCTCAGGGAAGGCTACACCTTC. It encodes CSVEDLREGYTF.

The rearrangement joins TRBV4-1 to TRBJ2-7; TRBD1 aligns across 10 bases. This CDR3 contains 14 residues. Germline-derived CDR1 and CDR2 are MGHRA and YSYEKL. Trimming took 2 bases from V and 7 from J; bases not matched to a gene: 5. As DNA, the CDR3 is TGCGCCAGCAGCCAACCCGGGACAGGGGTTGAGCAGTACTTC. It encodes CASSQPGTGVEQYF.

The CDR3 loop reads CASSPTGTPHEQFF. The CDR3 coding sequence is TGTGCCAGCAGCCCTACCGGGACCCCCCATGAGCAGTTCTTC. This chain uses TRBV7-8 with TRBJ2-1; D tentatively reads TRBD1 or TRBD2 (5 bases each). The germline V and J ends were trimmed by 5 bases and 8 bases, with 16 bases remaining between them. Germline V gene lookup returns CDR1 SGHVS and CDR2 FQNEAQ. This CDR3 is 14 amino acids long.

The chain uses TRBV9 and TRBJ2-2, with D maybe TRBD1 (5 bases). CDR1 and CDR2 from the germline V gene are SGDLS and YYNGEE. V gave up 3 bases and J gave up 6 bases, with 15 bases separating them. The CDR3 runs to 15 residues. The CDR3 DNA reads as TGTGCCAGCAGCGGTGGCAAAGGGGTTGCCGGGGAGCTGTTTTTT. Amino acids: CASSGGKGVAGELFF.

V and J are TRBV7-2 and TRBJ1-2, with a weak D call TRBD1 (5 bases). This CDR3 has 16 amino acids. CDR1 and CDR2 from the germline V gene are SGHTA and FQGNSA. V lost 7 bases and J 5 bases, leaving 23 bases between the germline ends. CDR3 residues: CASTPDPGRKLYGYTF. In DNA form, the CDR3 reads TGTGCCAGCACCCCCGACCCGGGACGGAAGTTATATGGCTACACCTTC.

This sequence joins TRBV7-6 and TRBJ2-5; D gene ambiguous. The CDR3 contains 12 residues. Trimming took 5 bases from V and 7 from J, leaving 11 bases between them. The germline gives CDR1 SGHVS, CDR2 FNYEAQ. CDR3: CASSPDTGTQYF. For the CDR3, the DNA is TGTGCCAGCAGCCCCGACACCGGGACCCAGTACTTC.

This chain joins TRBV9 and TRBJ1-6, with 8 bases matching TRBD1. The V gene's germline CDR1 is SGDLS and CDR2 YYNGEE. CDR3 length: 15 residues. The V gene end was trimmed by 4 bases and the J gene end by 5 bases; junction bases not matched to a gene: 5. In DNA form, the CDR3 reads TGTGCCAGCAGCCTCATGACAGGGGATAATTCACCCCTCCACTTT. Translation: CASSLMTGDNSPLHF.